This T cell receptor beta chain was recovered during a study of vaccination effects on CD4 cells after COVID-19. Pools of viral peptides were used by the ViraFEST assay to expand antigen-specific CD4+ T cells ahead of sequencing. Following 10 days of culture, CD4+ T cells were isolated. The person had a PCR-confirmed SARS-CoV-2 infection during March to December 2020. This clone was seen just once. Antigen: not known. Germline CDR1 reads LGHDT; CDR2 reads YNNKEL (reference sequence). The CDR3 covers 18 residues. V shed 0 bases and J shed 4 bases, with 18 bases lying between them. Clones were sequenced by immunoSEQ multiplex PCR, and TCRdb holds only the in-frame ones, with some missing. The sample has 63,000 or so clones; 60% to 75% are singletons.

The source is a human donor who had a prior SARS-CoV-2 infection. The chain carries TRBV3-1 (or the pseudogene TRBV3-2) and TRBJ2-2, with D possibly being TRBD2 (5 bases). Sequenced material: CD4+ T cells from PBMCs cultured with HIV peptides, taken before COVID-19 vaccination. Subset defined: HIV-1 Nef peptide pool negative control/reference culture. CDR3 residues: CASSQDLGAPPGTGELFF. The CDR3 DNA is TGTGCCAGCAGCCAAGATCTGGGAGCGCCTCCGGGCACCGGGGAGCTGTTTTTT.